This T cell receptor (beta chain) was recovered during a study of shared clonotypes between healthy human individuals. This clone was seen a handful of times. With 4 bases clipped from V and 1 base from J, the junction kept 8 bases outside the gene matches. Germline V CDR1 and CDR2: LNHDA, SQIVND (reference sequence). The CDR3 has 16 residues. Sequencing was performed with immunoSEQ multiplex PCR; in TCRdb, only in-frame clones are kept and a portion is missing. Of under 850,000 clones listed, over 55% are singletons. The sequence was collected from a woman under 40 in good health. The genes are TRBV19 and TRBJ1-1, with 8 bases that match TRBD1. The sample was memory CD4+ T cells sorted from blood. Subset described: CD45RA-negative fraction. CDR3 residues: CASSTLQGVANTEAFF. The CDR3 DNA reads TGTGCCAGTAGTACCCTACAGGGGGTGGCGAACACTGAAGCTTTCTTT.